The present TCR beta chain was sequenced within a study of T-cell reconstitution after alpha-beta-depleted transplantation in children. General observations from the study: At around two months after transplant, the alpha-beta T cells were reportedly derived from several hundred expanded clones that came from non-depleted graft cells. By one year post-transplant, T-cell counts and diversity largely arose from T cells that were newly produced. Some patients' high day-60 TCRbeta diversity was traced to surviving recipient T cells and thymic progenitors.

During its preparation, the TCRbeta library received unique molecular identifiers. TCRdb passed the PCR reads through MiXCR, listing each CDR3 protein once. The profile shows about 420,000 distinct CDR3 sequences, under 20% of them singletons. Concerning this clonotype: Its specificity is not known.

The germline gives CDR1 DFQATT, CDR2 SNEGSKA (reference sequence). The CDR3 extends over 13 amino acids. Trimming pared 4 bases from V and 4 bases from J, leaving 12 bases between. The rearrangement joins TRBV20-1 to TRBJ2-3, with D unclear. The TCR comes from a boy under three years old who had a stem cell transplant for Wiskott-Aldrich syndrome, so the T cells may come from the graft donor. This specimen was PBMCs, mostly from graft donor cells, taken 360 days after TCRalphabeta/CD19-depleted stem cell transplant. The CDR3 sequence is CSANKAEPDTQYF. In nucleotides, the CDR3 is TGCAGTGCTAACAAAGCCGAACCAGATACGCAGTATTTT.